These T cell receptor beta chains were read from a single sample in a study of T cell changes during pregnancy in multiple sclerosis. The repertoire was sequenced with immunoSEQ multiplex PCR; TCRdb's copy has only in-frame clones and lacks some. The sample lists about 30,000 clones; nearly 90% were seen once. This specimen was CD4+ T cells from peripheral blood mononuclear cells, taken in the third trimester of pregnancy. Every receptor here comes from a female donor in good health, enrolled as a control in a pregnancy study. Both conserved end residues are part of each CDR3. D genes are given only for firm matches. The size field is filled for only some rows; it gives once, few, many or a size class.

>TRBJ1-2|TRBD1|once|TRBV7-8
TGTGCCAGCAGCCTACAGGGGGACTATGGCTACACCTTC
CASSLQGDYGYTF
>TRBJ1-5|TRBD1|NA|TRBV6-6
TGTGCCAGCCAGGGGGGTGGCAATCAGCCCCAGCATTTT
CASQGGGNQPQHF
>TRBJ2-7|NA|NA|TRBV20-1
TGCAGTGCTAGGGTCGGCTACGAGCAGTACTTC
CSARVGYEQYF
>TRBJ2-5|TRBD2|NA|TRBV7-9
TGTGCCAGCGTCCTACTAGCGGAAGAGACCCAGTACTTC
CASVLLAEETQYF
>TRBJ2-5|TRBD1|once|TRBV5-1
TGCGCCAGCAGCGCGGGACAGGGGAAGGAGACCCAGTACTTC
CASSAGQGKETQYF
>TRBJ1-4|NA|NA|TRBV30
TGTGCCTGGTTACGGTACGAAAAACTGTTTTTT
CAWLRYEKLFF
>TRBJ1-1|NA|NA|TRBV4-1
TGCGCCAGCAGCCGGATGGGGGGGAACACTGAAGCTTTCTTT
CASSRMGGNTEAFF
>TRBJ2-5|TRBD2|NA|TRBV9
TGTGCCAGCAGCCAAGCGGGGGGGTTACAAGAGACCCAGTACTTC
CASSQAGGLQETQYF
>TRBJ2-5|TRBD1|NA|TRBV10-3
TGTGCCATCAGTGTCCAGGGGGAGAAGACCCAGTACTTC
CAISVQGEKTQYF
>TRBJ1-1|TRBD1|few|TRBV19
TGTGCCAGTAGTATTCGGGGACAGGGTCCGAACACTGAAGCTTTCTTT
CASSIRGQGPNTEAFF
>TRBJ1-5|TRBD1|NA|TRBV19
TGTGCCAGTAGTATAAGACAGGGGGGCAATCAGCCCCAGCATTTT
CASSIRQGGNQPQHF
>TRBJ2-5|TRBD1|NA|TRBV27
TGTGCCAGCAGTTCCCTGGTGGGGACAGGCGAGGAGACCCAGTACTTC
CASSSLVGTGEETQYF
>TRBJ2-5|TRBD1|NA|TRBV5-1
TGCGCCAGCAGCCGAGGGGGCCTCAACCAAGAGACCCAGTACTTC
CASSRGGLNQETQYF
>TRBJ2-7|TRBD2|NA|TRBV7-9
TGTGCCAGCACCTACGGTGGGCTAGCGGGAGTAGAAGAGCAGTACTTC
CASTYGGLAGVEEQYF
>TRBJ1-2|NA|NA|TRBV7-9
TGTGCCAGCACCATAAACCTCGGTCAGGTTAACTATGGCTACACCTTC
CASTINLGQVNYGYTF
>TRBJ2-5|TRBD1|NA|TRBV6-1
TGTGCCAGCAGTGGAGGACAGGGGCGTATGGAGGAGCAGTACTTC
CASSGGQGRMEEQYF
>TRBJ1-1|NA|NA|TRBV30
TGTGCCTGGGCAGGTATCCTAACTGAAGCTTTCTTT
CAWAGILTEAFF
>TRBJ2-2|NA|NA|TRBV7-8
TGTGCCAGCAGCTCAATTACGGTCGGGGAGCTGTTTTTT
CASSSITVGELFF
>TRBJ1-6|TRBD1|NA|TRBV30
TGTGCCTGGAGTCGGGGACAGGGGAATTCACCCCTCCACTTT
CAWSRGQGNSPLHF
>TRBJ1-1|NA|NA|TRBV5-6
TGTGCCAGCAGCACAGGCCCTTTGAACACTGAAGCTTTCTTT
CASSTGPLNTEAFF
>TRBJ2-2|NA|NA|TRBV30
TGTGCCTGGAGTGTACGGGAGAGGGGCACCGGGGAGCTGTTTTTT
CAWSVRERGTGELFF
>TRBJ1-6|TRBD1|NA|TRBV18
TGTGCCAGCTCACCAGGGACAGGGGTGGCTTCACCCCTCCACTTT
CASSPGTGVASPLHF
>TRBJ1-2|NA|NA|TRBV28
TGTGCCAGCAGTTTGGCGGTCTATGGCTACACCTTC
CASSLAVYGYTF
>TRBJ1-4|NA|NA|TRBV25-1
TGTGCCAGCAGTCCGGACACAACTAATGAAAAACTGTTTTTT
CASSPDTTNEKLFF
>TRBJ2-6|NA|NA|TRBV5-6
TGTGCCAGCAGCTTGGCCAAAACTTCGCGCTCTGGGGCCAACGTCCTGACTTTC
CASSLAKTSRSGANVLTF
>TRBJ2-1|NA|NA|TRBV11-2
TGTGCCAGCAGCTTAGTTAGTCTGGGCAGGGATGAGCAGTTCTTC
CASSLVSLGRDEQFF
>TRBJ2-3|TRBD2|few|TRBV7-2
TGTGCCAGCAGCTTTTACGGGACTAGCGGGGGGGCAGATACGCAGTATTTT
CASSFYGTSGGADTQYF
>TRBJ1-5|NA|once|TRBV30
TGTGCCTGGAGTGGCCGGAGTCAGCCCCAGCATTTT
CAWSGRSQPQHF
>TRBJ1-3|NA|NA|TRBV6-1
TGTGCCAGCAGTGAACCAGGGGACCCTGGAAACACCATATATTTT
CASSEPGDPGNTIYF
>TRBJ2-1|NA|NA|TRBV6-6
TGTGCCAGCAATTATGACAAATTCGGTGAGCAGTTCTTC
CASNYDKFGEQFF
>TRBJ1-3|NA|NA|TRBV2
TGTGCCAGCAGTGGGGTACGGACATCTTCTGGAAACACCATATATTTT
CASSGVRTSSGNTIYF
>TRBJ1-5|NA|NA|TRBV2
TGTGCCAGCAGTGAAGGGGAGGGATTTAGCAATCAGCCCCAGCATTTT
CASSEGEGFSNQPQHF
>TRBJ1-1|NA|NA|TRBV9
TGTGCCAGCATCCCCTGGGGGGGGGCCCTGAACACTGAAGCTTTCTTT
CASIPWGGALNTEAFF
>TRBJ2-2|TRBD1|few|TRBV29-1
TGCAGCGTTATGACAGGGGGCACCGGGGAGCTGTTTTTT
CSVMTGGTGELFF
>TRBJ2-5|TRBD1|NA|TRBV11-3
TGTGCCAGCAGCTTATCGGCGGTCAGGGGGGAGACCCAGTACTTC
CASSLSAVRGETQYF
>TRBJ2-3|NA|NA|TRBV9
TGTGCCAGCAGCGTAGAGGCGGGGGCTAGCACAGATACGCAGTATTTT
CASSVEAGASTDTQYF
>TRBJ1-1|TRBD1|NA|TRBV4-1
TGCGCCAGCAGCCAAGTTAAAGGAGGAAGGGACAGGGGGAACACTGAAGCTTTCTTT
CASSQVKGGRDRGNTEAFF
>TRBJ2-1|NA|NA|TRBV15
TGTGCCACCAGCAGAGACAACTCTAGGACTACAAATGAGCAGTTCTTC
CATSRDNSRTTNEQFF
>TRBJ1-1|NA|NA|TRBV19
TGTGCCACCCGACTTCTTAACATGGCTTTCTTT
CATRLLNMAFF
>TRBJ2-1|TRBD1|NA|TRBV19
TGTGCCACCGCTTTTTCCGGACAGGGGTCCAATGAGCAGTTCTTC
CATAFSGQGSNEQFF
>TRBJ1-6|NA|NA|TRBV19
TGTGCCAGCAGTAACGGACAAGTCAATTCACCCCTCCACTTT
CASSNGQVNSPLHF
>TRBJ2-7|TRBD1|NA|TRBV18
TGTGCCAGCTCACCGGACAGGGGAGGTTACGAGCAGTACTTC
CASSPDRGGYEQYF
>TRBJ2-3|NA|NA|TRBV7-8
TGTGCCAGCAGCTTAAGTTCTCTTGGCACAGATACGCAGTGTTTT
CASSLSSLGTDTQCF
>TRBJ2-2|TRBD1|NA|TRBV2
TGTGCCAGCACCAAAGGGTGGACAGGGACGTCCGGGGAGCTGTTTTTT
CASTKGWTGTSGELFF
>TRBJ2-6|TRBD2|NA|TRBV30
TGTGCCTGGACCAACGAGGGACTACTCTCCTCTGGGGCCAACGTCCTGACTTTC
CAWTNEGLLSSGANVLTF
>TRBJ2-3|NA|once|TRBV6-6
TGTGCCAGCAGATCACTAGCAGATACGCAGTATTTT
CASRSLADTQYF
>TRBJ2-3|TRBD2|once|TRBV6-6
TGTGCCAGCAGCCGAAGAGCGGGAGGAATCACAGATACGCAGTATTTT
CASSRRAGGITDTQYF
>TRBJ2-7|TRBD1|NA|TRBV27
TGTGCCAGCAGGGGCGGGACAGGGGACAGATACGAGCAGTACTTC
CASRGGTGDRYEQYF
>TRBJ1-3|TRBD1|few|TRBV18
TGTGCCAGCTCACCACAGGACAGGGACTCTGGAAACACCATATATTTT
CASSPQDRDSGNTIYF
>TRBJ1-2|TRBD1|NA|TRBV7-2
TGTGCCAGCAGCTTGGGACAGGGAATAGGCGGCTACACCTTC
CASSLGQGIGGYTF
>TRBJ1-2|NA|NA|TRBV29-1
TGCAGCGTTGAATATGTGGGGGCAGGGGGCTACACCTTC
CSVEYVGAGGYTF
>TRBJ2-1|TRBD2|NA|TRBV11-2
TGTGCCAGCAGCTTAAGGGCTAGCGGGAGGGAGAGCTCCTACAATGAGCAGTTCTTC
CASSLRASGRESSYNEQFF
>TRBJ1-1|TRBD1|once|TRBV27
TGTGCCAGCAGTTTTTCCCGGGACAGGAACACTGAAGCTTTCTTT
CASSFSRDRNTEAFF